This T cell receptor beta chain was retrieved from a study of CD8+ T cells in alopecia areata. Regarding treatment: oral pan-JAK inhibitor, 5-10 mg twice daily. It was from PBMCs that CD4+ and CD8+ T cells were sorted. Trimming removed 3 bases from V and 8 bases from J, with 10 bases in between. CDR1 and CDR2 (germline): MGHRA, YSYEKL. This CDR3 spans 13 amino acids. Overall study findings and caveats: Tofacitinib significantly reduced both scalp clonality and expanded CD8+ clones among the top 100. The study also sequences resident alphabeta T cells of normal skin in scalp samples. Elevated clonality characterized lesional scalp relative to normal scalp, particularly in alopecia totalis/universalis.

This clone showed up just a few times. Its target is unknown. Extraction and reverse transcription of RNA yielded cDNA as the sequencing template. Profiled with immunoSEQ multiplex PCR; TCRdb holds only in-frame clones, not every one. The sample records over 80,000 clones, about 44% being singletons. This chain links TRBV4-1 with TRBJ2-2; D may be TRBD1 or TRBD2 (5 bases each). This receptor was identified in a human donor with alopecia areata. Sequenced here: CD8+ T cells sorted from blood, sampled at week 24, from a patient treated with tofacitinib. The CDR3 bases are TGCGCCAGCAGCCAGGGGGTGGTAGGGGAGCTGTTTTTT. Translated, it gives CASSQGVVGELFF.